The entry below gives a single T cell receptor (beta chain) sequence along with its context. The sample belongs to a study of T cells in Graves' hyperthyroidism and ophthalmopathy. RNA transcripts gave rise to amplified TCR beta CDR3 regions. HTBI primers drove first-round RT-PCR of the TCR CDR3. MiXCR, applied by TCRdb to the multiplex PCR reads, yields one record per CDR3 protein. The data show about 600,000 distinct CDR3 sequences, 11% to 15% seen once. This TCR came from a woman aged 18-29 years with Graves' ophthalmopathy. Sequences were obtained from blood.

CDR3 sequence (DNA): TGTGCCAGCAGCCAAGACTTCTACAATGAGCAGTTCTTC. Its translation is CASSQDFYNEQFF. The rearrangement uses TRBV2 and TRBJ2-1; the D is unclear. V dropped 6 bases and J dropped 3 bases, with 9 bases sitting between them. The CDR3 consists of 13 residues. Germline V gene sequence: CDR1 SNHLY, CDR2 FYNNEI.